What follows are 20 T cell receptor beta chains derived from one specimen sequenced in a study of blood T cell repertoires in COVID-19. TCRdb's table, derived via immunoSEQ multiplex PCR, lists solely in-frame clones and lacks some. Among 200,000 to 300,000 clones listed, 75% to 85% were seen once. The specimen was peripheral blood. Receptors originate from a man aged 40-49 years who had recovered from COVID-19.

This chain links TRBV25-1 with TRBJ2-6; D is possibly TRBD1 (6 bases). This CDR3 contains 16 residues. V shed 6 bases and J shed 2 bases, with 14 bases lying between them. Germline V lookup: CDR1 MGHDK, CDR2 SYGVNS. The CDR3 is CASSSLKGAGANVLTF. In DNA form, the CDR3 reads TGTGCCAGCAGCTCTTTAAAGGGGGCTGGGGCCAACGTCCTGACTTTC.

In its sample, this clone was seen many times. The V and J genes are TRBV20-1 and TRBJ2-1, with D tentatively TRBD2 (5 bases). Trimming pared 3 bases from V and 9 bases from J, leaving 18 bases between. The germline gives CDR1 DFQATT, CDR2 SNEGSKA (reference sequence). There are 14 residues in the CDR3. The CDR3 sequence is CSASINAGEVEQFF. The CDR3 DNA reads TGCAGTGCTAGTATTAACGCGGGCGAGGTTGAGCAGTTCTTC.

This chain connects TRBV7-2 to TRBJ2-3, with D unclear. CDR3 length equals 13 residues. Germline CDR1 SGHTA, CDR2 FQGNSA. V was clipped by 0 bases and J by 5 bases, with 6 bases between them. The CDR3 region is CASSLAVGDTQYF. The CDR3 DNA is TGTGCCAGCAGCTTAGCCGTCGGAGATACGCAGTATTTT.

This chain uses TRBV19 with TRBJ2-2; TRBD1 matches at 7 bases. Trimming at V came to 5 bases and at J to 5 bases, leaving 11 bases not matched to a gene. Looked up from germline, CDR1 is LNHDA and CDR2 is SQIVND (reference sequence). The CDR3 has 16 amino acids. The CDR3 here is CASSFLGTVETGELFF. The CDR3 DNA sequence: TGTGCCAGTAGTTTCCTTGGGACAGTTGAAACCGGGGAGCTGTTTTTT.

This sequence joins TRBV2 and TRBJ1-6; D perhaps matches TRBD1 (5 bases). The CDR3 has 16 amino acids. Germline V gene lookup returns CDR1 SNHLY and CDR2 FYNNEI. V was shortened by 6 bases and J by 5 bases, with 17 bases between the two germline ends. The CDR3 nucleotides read TGTGCCAGCAGCGCGATCGCGGGGCGAAATAATTCACCCCTCCACTTT. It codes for CASSAIAGRNNSPLHF.

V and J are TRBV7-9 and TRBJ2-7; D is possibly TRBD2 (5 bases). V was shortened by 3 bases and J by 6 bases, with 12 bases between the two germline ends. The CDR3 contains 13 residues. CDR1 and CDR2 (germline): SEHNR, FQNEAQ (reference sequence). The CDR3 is CASSLRAAPEQYF. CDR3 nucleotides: TGTGCCAGCAGCTTGCGGGCTGCCCCCGAGCAGTACTTC.

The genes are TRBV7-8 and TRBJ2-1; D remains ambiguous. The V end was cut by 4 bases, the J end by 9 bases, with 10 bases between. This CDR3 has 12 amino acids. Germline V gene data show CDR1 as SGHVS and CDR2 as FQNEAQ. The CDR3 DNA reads TGTGCCAGCAGCTCCCTCCCGGGTGAGCAGTTCTTC. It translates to CASSSLPGEQFF. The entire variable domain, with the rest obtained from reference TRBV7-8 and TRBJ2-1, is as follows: GAGVSQSPRYKVAKRGQDVALRCDPISGHVSLFWYQQALGQGPEFLTYFQNEAQLDKSGLPSDRFFAERPEGSVSTLKIQRTQQEDSAVYLCASSSLPGEQFFGPGTRLTVL.

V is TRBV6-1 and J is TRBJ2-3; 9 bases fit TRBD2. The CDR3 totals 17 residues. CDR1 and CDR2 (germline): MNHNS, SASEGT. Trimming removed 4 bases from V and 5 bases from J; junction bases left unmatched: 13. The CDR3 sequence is CASSASLAGGPQDTQYF. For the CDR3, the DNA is TGTGCCAGCAGTGCTTCTCTGGCGGGAGGGCCCCAAGATACGCAGTATTTT.

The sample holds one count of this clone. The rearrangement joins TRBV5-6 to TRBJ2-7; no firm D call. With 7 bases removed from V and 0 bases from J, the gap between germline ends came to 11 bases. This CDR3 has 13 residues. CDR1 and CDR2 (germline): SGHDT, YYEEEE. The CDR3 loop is CASSSGSSYEQYF. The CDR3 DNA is TGTGCCAGCTCCTCCGGTAGCTCCTACGAGCAGTACTTC.

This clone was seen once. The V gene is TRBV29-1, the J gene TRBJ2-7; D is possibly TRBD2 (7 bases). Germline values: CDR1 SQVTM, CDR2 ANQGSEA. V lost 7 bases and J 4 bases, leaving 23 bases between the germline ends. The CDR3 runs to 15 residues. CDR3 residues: CSAGTGGRGPYEQYF. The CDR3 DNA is TGCAGCGCCGGGACGGGGGGCAGGGGACCTTACGAGCAGTACTTC.

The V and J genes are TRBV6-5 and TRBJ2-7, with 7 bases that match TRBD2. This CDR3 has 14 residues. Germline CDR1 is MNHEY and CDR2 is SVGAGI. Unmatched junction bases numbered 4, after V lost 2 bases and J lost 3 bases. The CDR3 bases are TGTGCCAGCAGTTACGAGCGGGGCTACTACGAGCAGTACTTC. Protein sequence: CASSYERGYYEQYF.

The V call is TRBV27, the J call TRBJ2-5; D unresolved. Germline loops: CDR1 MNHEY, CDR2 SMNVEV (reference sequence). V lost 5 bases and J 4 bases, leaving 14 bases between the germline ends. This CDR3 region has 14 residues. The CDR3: CASSVSTLGETQYF. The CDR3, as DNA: TGTGCCAGCAGTGTCTCGACTTTAGGAGAGACCCAGTACTTC.

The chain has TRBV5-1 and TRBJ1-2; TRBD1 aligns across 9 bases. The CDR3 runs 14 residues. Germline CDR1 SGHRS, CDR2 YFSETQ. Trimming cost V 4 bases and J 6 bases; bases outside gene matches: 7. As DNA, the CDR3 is TGCGCCAGCAGCGCGGGACAGGGAGTCCATGGCTACACCTTC. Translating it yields CASSAGQGVHGYTF.

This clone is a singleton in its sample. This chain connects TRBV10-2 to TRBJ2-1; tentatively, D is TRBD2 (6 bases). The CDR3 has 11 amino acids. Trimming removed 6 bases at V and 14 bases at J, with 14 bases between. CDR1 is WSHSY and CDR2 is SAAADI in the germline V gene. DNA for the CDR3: TGCGCCAGCAGAGTACTAGCTTCTGAGTTCTTC. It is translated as CASRVLASEFF.

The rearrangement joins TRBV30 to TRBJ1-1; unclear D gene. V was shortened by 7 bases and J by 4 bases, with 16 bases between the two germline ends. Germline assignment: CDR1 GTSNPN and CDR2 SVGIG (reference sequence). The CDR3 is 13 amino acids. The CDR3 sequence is CASSSGLATEAFF. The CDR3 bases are TGTGCCTCCTCCTCGGGGTTGGCCACTGAAGCTTTCTTT.

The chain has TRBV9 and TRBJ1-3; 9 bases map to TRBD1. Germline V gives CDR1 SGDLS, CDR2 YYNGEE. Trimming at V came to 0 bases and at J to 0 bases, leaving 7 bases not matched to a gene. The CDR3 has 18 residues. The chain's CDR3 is CASSVAPGDRDSGNTIYF. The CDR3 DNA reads TGTGCCAGCAGCGTAGCTCCCGGGGACAGGGACTCTGGAAACACCATATATTTT.

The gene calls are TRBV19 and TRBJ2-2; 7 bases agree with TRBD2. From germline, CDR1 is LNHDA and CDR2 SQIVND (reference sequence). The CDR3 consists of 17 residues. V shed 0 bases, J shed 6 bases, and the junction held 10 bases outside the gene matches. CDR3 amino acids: CASSIDLRPRGSGELFF. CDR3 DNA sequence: TGTGCCAGTAGTATAGATCTAAGGCCGCGGGGGTCCGGGGAGCTGTTTTTT.

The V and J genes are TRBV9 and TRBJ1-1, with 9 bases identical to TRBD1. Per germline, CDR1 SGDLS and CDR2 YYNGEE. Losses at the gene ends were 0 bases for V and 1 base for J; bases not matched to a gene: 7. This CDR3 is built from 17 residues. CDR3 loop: CASSVGIQGARNTEAFF. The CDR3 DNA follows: TGTGCCAGCAGCGTAGGCATACAGGGGGCGAGGAACACTGAAGCTTTCTTT.

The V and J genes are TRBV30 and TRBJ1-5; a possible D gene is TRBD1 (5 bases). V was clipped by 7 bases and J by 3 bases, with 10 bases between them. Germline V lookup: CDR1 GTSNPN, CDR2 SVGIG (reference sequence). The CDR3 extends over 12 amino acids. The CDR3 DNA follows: TGTGCCTTTGGGGCAGTCAATCAGCCCCAGCATTTT. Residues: CAFGAVNQPQHF. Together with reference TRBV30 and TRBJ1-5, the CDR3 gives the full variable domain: SQTIHQWPATLVQPVGSPLSLECTVEGTSNPNLYWYRQAAGRGLQLLFYSVGIGQISSEVPQNLSASRPQDRQFILSSKKLLLSDSGFYLCAFGAVNQPQHFGDGTRLSIL.

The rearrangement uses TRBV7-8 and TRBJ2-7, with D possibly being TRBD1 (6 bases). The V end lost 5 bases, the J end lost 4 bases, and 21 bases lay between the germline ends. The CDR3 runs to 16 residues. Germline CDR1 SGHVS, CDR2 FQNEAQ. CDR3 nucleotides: TGTGCCAGCAGCCCGATGAGAACCACAGGGTCATACGAGCAGTACTTC. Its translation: CASSPMRTTGSYEQYF.